The 7 T cell receptor beta chains below come from one sample, sequenced in a study of T cell repertoires in cytomegalovirus infection. TCRdb ran MiXCR on the reads and lists one entry per CDR3 protein. The table records a few hundred thousand distinct CDR3 sequences, over 7.5% of them present only once. The sequenced material came from PBMCs. The source is a human donor in good health (CMV status not recorded). Some clones in this sample may be carry-over from other donors' samples.

This clonotype was detected a few times. This chain's CDR3 is CASSILAGDYEQYF. CDR3 in DNA: TGTGCCAGCAGTATACTAGCGGGAGACTACGAGCAGTACTTC. The rearrangement links TRBV28 to TRBJ2-7; TRBD2 matches 11 bases. The V gene's germline CDR1 is MDHEN and CDR2 SYDVKM. V was clipped by 5 bases and J by 3 bases; unmatched bases: 3. This CDR3 is 14 amino acids long.

This clonotype was recorded at least ten times. This chain links TRBV7-2 with TRBJ2-7; 7 nucleotides match TRBD2. The CDR3 sequence is 14 residues long. The V segment lost 3 bases and the J segment 4 bases; nucleotides outside the gene matches: 6. Per germline, CDR1 SGHTA and CDR2 FQGNSA. The DNA of the CDR3 is TGTGCCAGCAGCTTTGGGGGGAGGGTATACGAGCAGTACTTC. It is translated as CASSFGGRVYEQYF.

This clonotype was detected only a few times. The chain employs TRBV28 and TRBJ2-2, with 8 bases that match TRBD1. This CDR3 region has 15 residues. CDR1 and CDR2 (germline): MDHEN, SYDVKM. V was clipped by 4 bases and J by 2 bases; unmatched bases: 3. CDR3 in amino acids: CASSSGGLNTGELFF. CDR3 DNA sequence: TGTGCCAGCAGTTCAGGGGGCCTTAACACCGGGGAGCTGTTTTTT.

This clonotype was observed a few times. The rearrangement uses TRBV20-1 and TRBJ1-2; D may be TRBD1 (5 bases). Germline CDR1 is DFQATT and CDR2 is SNEGSKA (reference sequence). The CDR3 has 14 residues. Trimming cost V 5 bases and J 5 bases, with 18 bases left between them. The CDR3 reads CSAWDVDKGYGYTF. CDR3 in DNA: TGCAGTGCTTGGGACGTCGATAAGGGTTATGGCTACACCTTC.

The chain is built from TRBV7-9 and TRBJ2-7; D is unresolved. The length of the CDR3 is 15 residues. Germline V lookup: CDR1 SEHNR, CDR2 FQNEAQ (reference sequence). The V end was cut by 1 base, the J end by 2 bases, with 12 bases between. The CDR3: CASSLVTTATYEQYF. CDR3 DNA sequence: TGTGCCAGCAGCTTAGTGACGACGGCGACCTACGAGCAGTACTTC.

This clonotype was detected only a few times. The chain is built from TRBV6-2 or TRBV6-3 and TRBJ2-7, with TRBD1 identical over 9 bases. CDR1 and CDR2 from the germline V gene are MNHEY and SVGEGT. The length of the CDR3 is 15 residues. V shed 5 bases and J 3 bases; nucleotides not matched to a gene: 8. The CDR3 DNA reads as TGTGCCAGCAGTGACCTAGGGACAGGGTTCTACGAGCAGTACTTC. This codes for CASSDLGTGFYEQYF.

In its sample, this clonotype was seen a few times. The chain has TRBV11-3 and TRBJ1-1; no definite D call. This CDR3 is built from 17 residues. Germline V gene data show CDR1 as SGHNT and CDR2 as YENEEA. Trimming shortened V by 0 bases and J by 4 bases, and 18 bases separated the two germline ends. CDR3 coding DNA: TGTGCCAGCAGCTTAGATCGCCCCCCGGCTTGGAGCACTGAAGCTTTCTTT. Translated, it gives CASSLDRPPAWSTEAFF.